Sequencing of this T cell receptor beta chain was carried out in a study of cytomegalovirus exposure and HLA in healthy donors. General study findings and limits: Likely technical artifact: a cluster of highly shared sequence variants.

The germline gives CDR1 LNHDA, CDR2 SQIVND (reference sequence). The V end was cut by 4 bases, the J end by 0 bases, with 6 bases between. The CDR3 sequence is 13 residues long. Worth noting for this clone: Its antigen is unidentified.

Primers included in the PCR were 60 Vbeta and 13 Jbeta primers. Sequencing used immunoSEQ multiplex PCR; TCRdb keeps in-frame clones, though not all of them. The profile shows fewer than 200,000 clones, about 82% of them singletons. This clonotype was sampled from a woman aged 30 to 39 in good health and CMV-seropositive. Sequencing input: PBMCs. The V and J genes are TRBV19 and TRBJ1-1, with D unresolved. Here the CDR3 DNA reads TGTGCCAGTAGTAACAGCATGAACACTGAAGCTTTCTTT. Encoded protein: CASSNSMNTEAFF.